The rows below give T cell receptor beta chains drawn from one sample of a study of metastatic and nonmetastatic thyroid tumors. Via MiXCR, TCRdb re-called the PCR reads. In the table there are approximately 37,000 clones, about 15% of which are singletons. The sequenced sample consisted of blood. The receptors were gathered from a female donor with papillary thyroid cancer or a benign thyroid nodule (not recorded which). Some clones in this sample may be carry-over from other donors' samples. Both conserved end residues are part of each CDR3. Each record gives: clone size, V gene, D gene, J gene, CDR3 protein, CDR3 DNA. A D gene is named only where the DNA matches it firmly. Clone size is stated in some rows and not others, as once, few, many or a class when expanded.

NA	TRBV11-1	TRBD2	TRBJ2-1	CASSLVLAGNEQFF	TGTGCCAGCAGCCTAGTCCTAGCGGGAAATGAGCAGTTCTTC
many	TRBV20-1	NA	TRBJ1-1	CSAIGRTVWNTEAFF	TGCAGTGCTATAGGGAGGACAGTTTGGAACACTGAAGCTTTCTTT
few	TRBV28	NA	TRBJ1-5	CASSRGEHRPQHF	TGTGCCAGCAGTCGCGGGGAGCACCGGCCCCAGCATTTT
many	TRBV6-5	NA	TRBJ2-7	CASSYSGVTYEQYF	TGTGCCAGCAGTTACTCAGGCGTTACCTACGAGCAGTACTTC
many	TRBV27	TRBD1	TRBJ1-5	CASRPGQGNQPQHF	TGTGCCAGCAGGCCGGGACAGGGGAATCAGCCCCAGCATTTT
many	TRBV15	TRBD1	TRBJ2-2	CATSRDPGGNTGELFF	TGTGCCACCAGCAGAGATCCAGGGGGGAACACCGGGGAGCTGTTTTTT
once	TRBV5-1	NA	TRBJ2-3	CASSRAGIGTDTQYF	TGCGCCAGCAGCCGGGCGGGGATCGGCACAGATACGCAGTATTTT
many	TRBV28	NA	TRBJ1-4	CASSFRGGSEKLFF	TGTGCCAGCAGTTTCCGGGGGGGGAGTGAAAAACTGTTTTTT
many	TRBV19	NA	TRBJ2-3	CASSMATASSTDTQYF	TGTGCCAGTAGTATGGCGACAGCCTCTAGCACAGATACGCAGTATTTT
many	TRBV3-1	TRBD2	TRBJ2-1	CASSQGSSGSVDEQFF	TGTGCCAGCAGCCAAGGGTCTAGCGGGAGTGTCGATGAGCAGTTCTTC
many	TRBV27	NA	TRBJ2-5	CASSDGAEETQYF	TGTGCCAGCAGTGACGGGGCGGAAGAGACCCAGTACTTC
many	TRBV5-5	TRBD1	TRBJ2-3	CASSYYRGGTDTQYF	TGTGCCAGCAGCTATTACAGGGGTGGCACAGATACGCAGTATTTT
many	TRBV28	NA	TRBJ2-3	CASSLWGRGSDTQYF	TGTGCCAGCAGTTTATGGGGCAGGGGCTCAGATACGCAGTATTTT
many	TRBV4-2	NA	TRBJ1-2	CASSQEGSGRDGYTF	TGTGCCAGCAGCCAAGAAGGTAGCGGGAGGGATGGCTACACCTTC
many	TRBV5-1	TRBD1	TRBJ2-1	CASSSGQGVNEQFF	TGCGCCAGCAGCTCCGGACAGGGGGTTAATGAGCAGTTCTTC
many	TRBV29-1	NA	TRBJ2-7	CSVTGMKDYEQYF	TGCAGCGTCACCGGGATGAAAGACTACGAGCAGTACTTC
many	TRBV27	TRBD2	TRBJ2-2	CASTLAGVTGELFF	TGTGCCAGCACACTAGCGGGGGTCACCGGGGAGCTGTTTTTT
many	TRBV12-3/TRBV12-4	NA	TRBJ2-7	CASSLVPQGIHEQYF	TGTGCCAGCAGTTTAGTCCCCCAGGGGATCCACGAGCAGTACTTC
many	TRBV5-6	NA	TRBJ1-1	CASSTDSPVNTEAFF	TGTGCCAGCAGCACCGACAGCCCAGTGAACACTGAAGCTTTCTTT
many	TRBV6-6	NA	TRBJ2-1	CASSYSPGSYNEQFF	TGTGCCAGCAGTTACTCCCCCGGCTCCTACAATGAGCAGTTCTTC
many	TRBV4-1	NA	TRBJ2-7	CASTKVGGEGYEQYF	TGCGCCAGCACCAAGGTAGGGGGGGAGGGCTACGAGCAGTACTTC
many	TRBV7-3	TRBD2	TRBJ2-2	CASSSRTSGGYAGELFF	TGTGCCAGCAGCTCTCGGACTAGCGGGGGGTATGCGGGGGAGCTGTTTTTT
few	TRBV5-4	NA	TRBJ1-1	CASSLIEGITEAFF	TGTGCCAGCAGCTTGATCGAGGGCATCACTGAAGCTTTCTTT
many	TRBV24-1	NA	TRBJ2-5	CATSDPQQGRETQYF	TGTGCCACCAGTGATCCCCAGCAGGGCCGGGAGACCCAGTACTTC
medium-sized	TRBV30	NA	TRBJ2-1	CAWSRGNNEQFF	TGTGCCTGGAGCCGGGGTAACAATGAGCAGTTCTTC
few	TRBV27	NA	TRBJ1-6	CASSEDWGSPLHF	TGTGCCAGCAGTGAAGATTGGGGTTCACCCCTCCACTTT